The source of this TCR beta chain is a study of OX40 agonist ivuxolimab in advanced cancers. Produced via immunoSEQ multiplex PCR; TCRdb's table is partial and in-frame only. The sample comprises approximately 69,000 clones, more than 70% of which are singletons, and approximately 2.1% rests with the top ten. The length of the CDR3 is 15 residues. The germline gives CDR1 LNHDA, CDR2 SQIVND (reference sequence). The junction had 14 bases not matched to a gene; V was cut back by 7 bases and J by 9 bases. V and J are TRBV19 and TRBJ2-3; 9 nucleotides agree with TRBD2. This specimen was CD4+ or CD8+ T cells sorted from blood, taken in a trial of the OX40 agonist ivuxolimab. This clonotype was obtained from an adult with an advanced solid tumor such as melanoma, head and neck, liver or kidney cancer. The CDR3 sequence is CASTPLAGGLSTQYF. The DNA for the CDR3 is TGTGCCAGTACCCCACTGGCGGGGGGGCTTTCCACGCAGTATTTT.